Listed below are T cell receptor beta chains from one sample, sequenced in a study of OX40 agonist ivuxolimab in advanced cancers. TCRdb's copy holds only in-frame clones and misses some; the assay was immunoSEQ multiplex PCR. The data show tens of thousands of clones, just under 90% seen once. Sequenced material: CD4+ or CD8+ T cells sorted from blood, taken in a trial of the OX40 agonist ivuxolimab. Receptors were obtained from an adult with an advanced solid tumor such as melanoma, head and neck, liver or kidney cancer. Each CDR3 is given with its conserved first and last residue. The D gene is left open where the match is weak.

.	TRBJ2-2	TRBV19	CASSIPGELFF	TGTGCCAGTAGTATTCCCGGGGAGCTGTTTTTT
TRBD2	TRBJ2-1	TRBV7-3	CASSLIPWASGTGGNEQFF	TGTGCCAGCAGCTTAATTCCCTGGGCTAGCGGGACTGGAGGGAATGAGCAGTTCTTC
TRBD2	TRBJ2-3	TRBV7-3	CASSNSGGAGDTQYF	TGTGCCAGCAGCAATAGCGGGGGGGCCGGAGATACGCAGTATTTT
.	TRBJ2-7	TRBV11-3	CASSLGDVVYEQYF	TGTGCCAGCAGCTTAGGGGACGTGGTGTACGAGCAGTACTTC
.	TRBJ1-5	TRBV4-1	CASSPPGSNQPQHF	TGCGCCAGCAGCCCTCCGGGCTCGAATCAGCCCCAGCATTTT
.	TRBJ2-2	TRBV5-4	CASSLGFRENTGELFF	TGTGCCAGCAGCTTGGGGTTCAGGGAGAACACCGGGGAGCTGTTTTTT
TRBD2	TRBJ2-1	TRBV27	CASSETSGGDYNEQFF	TGTGCCAGCAGTGAGACTAGCGGGGGCGACTACAATGAGCAGTTCTTC
TRBD1	TRBJ2-1	TRBV9	CASSPQGDSPNEQFF	TGTGCCAGCAGCCCCCAGGGGGACAGCCCCAATGAGCAGTTCTTC
.	TRBJ2-1	TRBV27	CATGVRVDNEQFF	TGTGCCACCGGGGTCCGGGTGGACAATGAGCAGTTCTTC
TRBD1	TRBJ2-5	TRBV12-5	CASGFGQVGQETQYF	TGTGCTAGTGGTTTCGGACAGGTGGGACAAGAGACCCAGTACTTC
.	TRBJ1-1	TRBV11-2	CASRDLVRGQMNTEAFF	TGTGCCAGCAGGGACCTCGTCCGGGGACAAATGAACACTGAAGCTTTCTTT